These 25 T cell receptor beta chains originate from one sample sequenced in a study of T-cell memory formation after mild COVID-19 (dated by TCRdb to the early 2020s). To prepare the library, 5' RACE was applied. Sequencing relied on an Illumina NovaSeq 6000. In TCRdb, the public reads were trimmed at Q25 with fastp and aligned with MiXCR, with productive beta chains retained. Each entry is one CDR3 protein sequence, shown with its most common DNA and genes. This sample has 500,000 to 550,000 distinct CDR3 sequences in its table, and roughly 22% of those were observed once. The ten largest clones add up to about 12% of the sample. The sample comprised PBMCs or a T cell subset sorted from them (not recorded which). These receptors originate from an adult woman who had mild COVID-19 (a few samples of this study predate the infection). The sample titles of this study are shuffled in the database, so cell type and time point are left out; the donor was told from shared clones.

This clonotype was seen a handful of times. The V gene is TRBV25-1, the J gene TRBJ2-3; D may be TRBD1 (5 bases). V gave up 10 bases and J gave up 3 bases, with 17 bases separating them. This CDR3 has 14 residues. Germline V gives CDR1 MGHDK, CDR2 SYGVNS. The CDR3 region is CAIYPGYRTDTQYF. CDR3 DNA: TGTGCCATCTACCCAGGGTATCGTACAGATACGCAGTATTTT.

The chain recombines TRBV6-2 or TRBV6-3 with TRBJ2-1; TRBD1 aligns across 9 bases. The CDR3 contains 15 residues. V lost 5 bases, J lost 3 bases, and 5 bases stayed unmatched. CDR1 and CDR2 from the germline V gene are MNHEY and SVGEGT. The CDR3 coding sequence is TGTGCCAGCAGTCCCGGGACAGGGTTCTACAATGAGCAGTTCTTC. It encodes CASSPGTGFYNEQFF.

This clonotype occurred a few times. V is TRBV4-1 and J is TRBJ2-5, with TRBD2 matching 8 bases. The V and J ends lost 1 base and 2 bases, in that order; junction bases with no gene match: 9. The CDR3 covers 17 residues. Germline V gene lookup returns CDR1 MGHRA and CDR2 YSYEKL. The CDR3: CASSQVSGTRSQETQYF. CDR3 nucleotides: TGCGCCAGCAGCCAAGTCTCGGGGACTAGATCGCAAGAGACCCAGTACTTC.

The chain has TRBV24-1 and TRBJ2-2; D is ambiguous. V lost 5 bases and J 2 bases, leaving 8 bases between the germline ends. CDR1 and CDR2 (germline): KGHDR, SFDVKD. The CDR3 has 14 residues. The CDR3 here is CATSGVLNTGELFF. The DNA for the CDR3 is TGTGCCACCAGTGGAGTACTCAACACCGGGGAGCTGTTTTTT.

The chain recombines TRBV24-1 with TRBJ1-5, with a tentative D call TRBD1 (5 bases). Between the trimmed V and J ends, which lost 9 bases and 7 bases, there was a span of 15 bases. The CDR3 has 13 amino acids. Germline lookup yields CDR1 KGHDR and CDR2 SFDVKD. The CDR3 sequence is CATHGAAGQPQHF. The CDR3 DNA follows: TGTGCCACCCACGGGGCGGCAGGACAGCCCCAGCATTTT.

This clonotype showed up just a few times. The genes are TRBV25-1 and TRBJ1-5; TRBD1 might be the D (6 bases). From germline, CDR1 is MGHDK and CDR2 SYGVNS. V was shortened by 4 bases and J by 6 bases, with 13 bases between the two germline ends. The CDR3 spans 14 residues. The CDR3, as DNA: TGTGCCAGCAGTGTGGGGGCGCGGGGTCAGCCCCAGCATTTT. Amino acids: CASSVGARGQPQHF.

The chain combines TRBV10-3 with TRBJ2-3, with 10 nucleotides matching TRBD2. The CDR3 extends over 16 amino acids. Germline V lookup: CDR1 ENHRY, CDR2 SYGVKD. V shed 5 bases, J shed 1 base, and the junction held 6 bases outside the gene matches. The CDR3 protein is CAISLQGTSGTDTQYF. The DNA of the CDR3 is TGTGCCATCAGTCTTCAAGGGACTAGCGGCACAGATACGCAGTATTTT.

The sample holds many counts of this clonotype. The CDR3 nucleotides are TGTGCCAGCAGCTCCCATCAAGAGACCCAGTACTTC. This translates into CASSSHQETQYF. J is TRBJ2-5 and V is TRBV7-6; D is unclear. V was pared by 4 bases and J by 2 bases, with 5 bases between. The CDR3 has 12 amino acids. In germline, CDR1 is SGHVS, CDR2 FNYEAQ.

This clonotype was observed a single time. The rearrangement uses TRBV7-2 and TRBJ2-5; TRBD1 might be the D (5 bases). The germline V and J ends were trimmed by 1 base and 7 bases, with 16 bases remaining between them. The germline gives CDR1 SGHTA, CDR2 FQGNSA. This CDR3 is 15 amino acids long. CDR3 residues: CASSLGQIGQGTQYF. The CDR3 DNA follows: TGTGCCAGCAGCTTAGGGCAGATAGGGCAGGGGACCCAGTACTTC.

The chain is built from TRBV19 and TRBJ1-3, with no clear D. CDR1 is LNHDA, CDR2 SQIVND, per germline (reference sequence). This CDR3 contains 16 residues. V lost 9 bases and J lost 3, with 21 bases in between. CDR3 residues: CASSIQTGLYGNTIYF. The CDR3 bases are TGTGCCAGCTCCATCCAGACCGGCCTCTATGGAAACACCATATATTTT.

The chain combines TRBV24-1 with TRBJ2-3; 7 bases map to TRBD1. The CDR3 length is 15 residues. The ends lost 4 bases at V and 1 base at J; junction bases unmatched: 4. Germline CDR1 and CDR2: KGHDR and SFDVKD. CDR3 sequence reads: CATSEWDSRTDTQYF. The CDR3 DNA reads as TGTGCCACCAGTGAATGGGACAGCCGCACAGATACGCAGTATTTT.

The chain couples TRBV6-1 to TRBJ2-7; the D gene is possibly TRBD2 (6 bases). Germline V gives CDR1 MNHNS, CDR2 SASEGT. Trimming took off 1 base at V and 1 base at J, with 11 bases between the two ends. This CDR3 has 15 residues. CDR3 coding DNA: TGTGCCAGCAGTGAAGGGGGACTCAGGTCCTACGAGCAGTACTTC. Amino acids: CASSEGGLRSYEQYF.

This clonotype was seen only once. The chain carries TRBV29-1 and TRBJ1-1; D uncertain. Between the trimmed V and J ends, which lost 4 bases and 3 bases, there was a span of 12 bases. Germline V CDR1 and CDR2: SQVTM, ANQGSEA. CDR3 size: 13 residues. CDR3 in DNA: TGCAGCGTTGGATTAAGATCGGACACTGAAGCTTTCTTT. This sequence encodes CSVGLRSDTEAFF.

This clonotype was detected a few times. The chain couples TRBV10-3 to TRBJ2-1; D is possibly TRBD1 (6 bases). V lost 10 bases and J 6 bases, leaving 13 bases between the germline ends. Germline V lookup: CDR1 ENHRY, CDR2 SYGVKD. The CDR3 has 12 residues. CDR3 residues: CATSGVGNEQFF. The DNA of the CDR3 is TGTGCCACCTCAGGGGTGGGCAATGAGCAGTTCTTC.

This clonotype was found many times. The rearrangement uses TRBV7-6 and TRBJ1-1; 9 nucleotides agree with TRBD1. Germline assignment: CDR1 SGHVS and CDR2 FNYEAQ. This CDR3 is 14 amino acids long. The V segment lost 2 bases and the J segment 3 bases; nucleotides outside the gene matches: 1. CDR3: CASSLRDRDTEAFF. The CDR3 nucleotides read TGTGCCAGCAGCTTAAGGGACAGGGACACTGAAGCTTTCTTT.

This clonotype showed up just a few times. The genes are TRBV12-3 or TRBV12-4 and TRBJ2-5; tentative D call: TRBD2 (6 bases). V was clipped by 3 bases and J by 4 bases, with 18 bases between them. This CDR3 has 16 amino acids. The CDR3 DNA reads as TGTGCCAGCAGTTTCGCGGGGCCCCAACAAGGAGAGACCCAGTACTTC. Its translation is CASSFAGPQQGETQYF.

Many counts were recorded for this clonotype. The chain links TRBV5-5 to TRBJ2-1; TRBD1 is a possible D gene (5 bases). Germline V gene data show CDR1 as SGHKS and CDR2 as YYEKEE (reference sequence). This CDR3 comprises 12 residues. V lost 4 bases and J 9 bases, leaving 11 bases between the germline ends. The CDR3 nucleotides are TGTGCCAGCAGCCAGGACAATGCTGAGCAGTTCTTC. Translating it yields CASSQDNAEQFF.

This chain connects TRBV7-8 to TRBJ1-4; the match to TRBD1 covers 8 bases. The J segment lost 0 bases and the V segment lost 5 bases, leaving 11 bases of the junction unmatched. The V gene's germline CDR1 is SGHVS and CDR2 FQNEAQ. The CDR3 loop spans 18 amino acids. The CDR3 protein is CASSIEAGGLSTNEKLFF. The DNA for the CDR3 is TGTGCCAGCAGCATAGAAGCAGGGGGCCTTTCAACTAATGAAAAACTGTTTTTT.

This clonotype came up a few times. This chain joins TRBV12-3 or TRBV12-4 and TRBJ2-1, with D possibly being TRBD2 (6 bases). CDR3 length equals 11 residues. The V end lost 7 bases, the J end lost 15 bases, and 16 bases lay between the germline ends. The CDR3 loop is CASTGGAIRFF. The CDR3, as DNA: TGTGCCAGCACCGGAGGGGCGATCAGGTTCTTC.

This clonotype was recorded at least ten times. V gene TRBV5-1 combines with J gene TRBJ2-5; weak D call: TRBD1 (6 bases). The CDR3 spans 13 residues. Per the germline V gene, CDR1 is SGHRS and CDR2 is YFSETQ. V was pared by 0 bases and J by 5 bases, with 8 bases between. The CDR3 region has the DNA TGCGCCAGCAGCTTGGGTCAGGGGGAGACCCAGTACTTC. This encodes CASSLGQGETQYF.

This clonotype was counted a few times. The chain has TRBV20-1 and TRBJ2-1; D may be TRBD1 (5 bases). V dropped 2 bases and J dropped 6 bases, with 11 bases sitting between them. Germline assignment: CDR1 DFQATT and CDR2 SNEGSKA (reference sequence). The CDR3 runs 13 residues. Written as DNA, the CDR3 is TGCAGTGCTAGATCCTGGACAAGCAATGAGCAGTTCTTC. Translation gives CSARSWTSNEQFF.

The chain links TRBV6-6 to TRBJ1-2, with 8 nucleotides matching TRBD1. Trimming at V came to 7 bases and at J to 4 bases, leaving 8 bases not matched to a gene. This CDR3 is built from 14 residues. CDR1 is MNHNY and CDR2 is SVGAGI in the germline V gene (reference sequence). The CDR3 nucleotides are TGTGCCAGCAACCCGGCAGGGGGCAGCTATGGCTACACCTTC. Amino acids: CASNPAGGSYGYTF.

The V gene is TRBV7-2, the J gene TRBJ2-2; TRBD2 aligns across 7 bases. The CDR3 extends over 14 amino acids. The ends lost 4 bases at V and 6 bases at J; junction bases unmatched: 5. Germline values: CDR1 SGHTA, CDR2 FQGNSA. The CDR3 nucleotides read TGTGCCAGCAGCTGGGCGGGAGCGGCCGGGGAGCTGTTTTTT. Protein product: CASSWAGAAGELFF.

The V gene is TRBV5-8, the J gene TRBJ2-5; TRBD2 aligns across 8 bases. This CDR3 comprises 15 residues. CDR1 is SGHTS and CDR2 is YDEGEE in the germline V gene. The V segment lost 0 bases and the J segment 5 bases; nucleotides outside the gene matches: 6. CDR3 loop: CASSLAWTSRETQYF. The CDR3 nucleotides are TGTGCCAGCAGCTTGGCCTGGACTAGCAGGGAGACCCAGTACTTC.

The table lists this clonotype with many counts. The V gene is TRBV7-2, the J gene TRBJ2-1; 10 nucleotides agree with TRBD2. The CDR3 length is 16 residues. V lost 3 bases and J lost 6; bases outside the gene matches: 8. From germline, CDR1 is SGHTA and CDR2 FQGNSA. CDR3 sequence: CASSLGRSSGSNEQFF. CDR3 DNA: TGTGCCAGCAGCTTGGGCCGGTCTAGCGGGAGCAATGAGCAGTTCTTC. The variable domain in full, with the rest retrieved from reference TRBV7-2 and TRBJ2-1, is GAGVSQSPSNKVTEKGKDVELRCDPISGHTALYWYRQSLGQGLEFLIYFQGNSAPDKSGLPSDRFSAERTGGSVSTLTIQRTQQEDSAVYLCASSLGRSSGSNEQFFGPGTRLTVL.